The clone carrying this T cell receptor beta chain was seen a handful of times. Its antigen remains unidentified. The data are from a study of T cells in Graves' hyperthyroidism and ophthalmopathy. Overall study results and limits: Ophthalmopathy could be told apart from stable hyperthyroidism with a 13 V-J model. Most thyroid clonotypes that were expanded above 0.001 also turned up in blood.

This CDR3 has 14 amino acids. Germline lookup yields CDR1 SGDLS and CDR2 YYNGEE. Between the trimmed V and J ends, which lost 4 bases and 2 bases, there was a span of 10 bases. Exclusion followed for patients with uncontrolled infection, other autoimmune disease, pregnancy or lactation. Diagnoses rested on clinical symptoms, serum thyroxine and TRAb, thyroid ultrasound and orbital computed tomography. Amplification of TCR beta CDR3 regions was performed using RNA transcripts as template. The TCR CDR3 was amplified in a first-round RT-PCR using the HTBI primer set. A single record per CDR3 protein comes from TCRdb applying MiXCR to the multiplex PCR reads. Of fewer than 650,000 distinct CDR3 sequences in the sample, around 14% were seen once.

The chain has TRBV9 and TRBJ2-1, with D unresolved. The sequenced sample was blood. The clonotype originates from a young woman with Graves' ophthalmopathy. CDR3 DNA sequence: TGTGCCAGCAGCAAGGGTGGGACCTACAATGAGCAGTTCTTC. This sequence encodes CASSKGGTYNEQFF.